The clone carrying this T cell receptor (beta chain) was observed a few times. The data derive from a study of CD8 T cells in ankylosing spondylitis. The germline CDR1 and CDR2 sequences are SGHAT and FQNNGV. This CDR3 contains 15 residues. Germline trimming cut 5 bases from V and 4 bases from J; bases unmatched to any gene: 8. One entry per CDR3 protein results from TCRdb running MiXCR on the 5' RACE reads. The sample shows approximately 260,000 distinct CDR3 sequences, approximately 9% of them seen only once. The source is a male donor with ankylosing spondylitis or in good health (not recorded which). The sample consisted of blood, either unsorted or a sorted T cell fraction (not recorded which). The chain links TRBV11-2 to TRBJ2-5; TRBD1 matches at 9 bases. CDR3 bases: TGTGCCAGCAGCCCCCGGGACAGGGAATTAGAGACCCAGTACTTC. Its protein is CASSPRDRELETQYF.